This TCR beta chain was sequenced for a study of long-term antiretroviral therapy in people with HIV. Study results and caveats: Against controls, HIV repertoires showed narrower ranges of CDR3 length. Pre-ART expanded TRB clones stayed dominant throughout, though often decreasing after ART.

At survey level, the immunoSEQ assay was run in its v3.0 version. TCRdb's table, derived via immunoSEQ multiplex PCR, lists solely in-frame clones and lacks some. This sample has roughly 20,000 clones; over 70% occur once, and the top ten carry almost 9.5%. The V end lost 5 bases, the J end lost 4 bases, and 14 bases lay between the germline ends. The CDR3 has 14 residues. Germline CDR1 and CDR2: PRHDT and FYEKMQ (reference sequence). As concerns this clone: The target antigen is unknown.

The starting material was unsorted PBMCs, obtained 0.5 years before starting antiretroviral therapy. The clonotype originates from a man aged 18-30 years with HIV. The V and J genes are TRBV13 and TRBJ1-2; the D gene is possibly TRBD1 (5 bases). The CDR3: CASSPLGDAYGYTF. CDR3 DNA: TGTGCCAGCAGCCCTCTTGGGGACGCCTATGGCTACACCTTC.